The clone carrying this T cell receptor (beta chain) appeared a single time. The repertoire was sequenced with immunoSEQ multiplex PCR; TCRdb's copy has only in-frame clones and lacks some. This table holds 100,000 to 130,000 clones, less than 75% found once. With V trimmed by 6 bases and J by 2 bases, 3 bases remained unmatched. The CDR3 has 13 residues. CDR1 and CDR2 (germline): MDHEN, SYDVKM. This record belongs to a study of blood T cell repertoires in COVID-19. Study at large: In each case, the material was cDNA or gDNA derived from T cells, B-cell-depleted T cells, or PBMCs.

The chain couples TRBV28 to TRBJ1-2; TRBD1 matches at 7 bases. What was sequenced was peripheral blood. The TCR was taken from a woman in her forties with acute or convalescent COVID-19. DNA of the CDR3: TGTGCCAGCAGAACGACAGGGAACTATGGCTACACCTTC. Translated, it gives CASRTTGNYGYTF.